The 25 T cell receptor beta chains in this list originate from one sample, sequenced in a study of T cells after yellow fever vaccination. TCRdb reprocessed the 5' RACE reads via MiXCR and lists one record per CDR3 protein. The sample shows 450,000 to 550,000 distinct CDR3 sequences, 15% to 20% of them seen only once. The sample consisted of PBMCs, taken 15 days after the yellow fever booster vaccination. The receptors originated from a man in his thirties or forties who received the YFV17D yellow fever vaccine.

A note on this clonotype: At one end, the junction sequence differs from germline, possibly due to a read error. The chain's CDR3 is CCARDLAGLVRYEQYF. The CDR3 DNA reads TGCTGTGCTAGAGATCTCGCGGGACTAGTCAGATACGAGCAGTACTTC. The chain carries TRBV20-1 and TRBJ2-7; 8 bases match TRBD2. Germline CDR1 is DFQATT and CDR2 is SNEGSKA (reference sequence). The CDR3 consists of 16 residues.

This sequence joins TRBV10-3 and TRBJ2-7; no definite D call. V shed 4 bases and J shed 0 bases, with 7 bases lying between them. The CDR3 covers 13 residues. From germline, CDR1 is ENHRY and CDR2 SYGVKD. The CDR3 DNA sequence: TGTGCCATCAGTGTCCGGAGCTCCTACGAGCAGTACTTC. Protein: CAISVRSSYEQYF.

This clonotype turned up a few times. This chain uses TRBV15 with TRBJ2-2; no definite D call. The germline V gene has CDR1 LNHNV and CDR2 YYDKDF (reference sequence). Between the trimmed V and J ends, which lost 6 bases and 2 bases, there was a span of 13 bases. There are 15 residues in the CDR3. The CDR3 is CATSSWADNTGELFF. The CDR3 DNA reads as TGTGCCACCAGTTCATGGGCAGATAACACCGGGGAGCTGTTTTTT.

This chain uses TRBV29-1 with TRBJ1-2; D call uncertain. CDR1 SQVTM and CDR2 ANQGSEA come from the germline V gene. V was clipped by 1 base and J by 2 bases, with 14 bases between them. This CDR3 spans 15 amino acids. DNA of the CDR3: TGCAGCGTTGAAGTATTCCTACAGAACAACTATGGCTACACCTTC. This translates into CSVEVFLQNNYGYTF. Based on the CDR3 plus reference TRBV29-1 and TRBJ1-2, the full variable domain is SAVISQKPSRDICQRGTSLTIQCQVDSQVTMMFWYRQQPGQSLTLIATANQGSEATYESGFVIDKFPISRPNLTFSTLTVSNMSPEDSSIYLCSVEVFLQNNYGYTFGSGTRLTVV.

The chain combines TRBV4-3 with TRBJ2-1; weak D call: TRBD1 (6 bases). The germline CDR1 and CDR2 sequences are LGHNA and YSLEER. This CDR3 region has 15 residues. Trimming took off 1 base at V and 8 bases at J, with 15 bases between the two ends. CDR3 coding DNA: TGCGCCAGCAGCCAAGCCCCGGGACATCTTGATGAGCAGTTCTTC. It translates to CASSQAPGHLDEQFF.

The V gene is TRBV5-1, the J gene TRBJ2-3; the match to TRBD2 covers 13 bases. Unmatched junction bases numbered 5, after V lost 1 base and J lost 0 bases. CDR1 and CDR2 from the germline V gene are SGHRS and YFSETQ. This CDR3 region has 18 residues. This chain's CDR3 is CASSLWTSGSTSTDTQYF. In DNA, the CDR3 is TGCGCCAGCAGCTTGTGGACTAGCGGGAGCACAAGCACAGATACGCAGTATTTT.

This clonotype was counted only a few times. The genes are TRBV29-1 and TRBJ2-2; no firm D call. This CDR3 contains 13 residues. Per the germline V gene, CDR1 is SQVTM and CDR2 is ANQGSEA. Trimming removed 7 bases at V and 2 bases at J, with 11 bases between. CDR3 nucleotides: TGCAGCGCCGGCTCCAGAAACACCGGGGAGCTGTTTTTT. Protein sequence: CSAGSRNTGELFF.

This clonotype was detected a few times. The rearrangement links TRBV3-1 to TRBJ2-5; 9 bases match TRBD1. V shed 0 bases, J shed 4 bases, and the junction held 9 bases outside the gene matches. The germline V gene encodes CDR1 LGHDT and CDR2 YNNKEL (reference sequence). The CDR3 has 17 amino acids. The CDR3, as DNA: TGTGCCAGCAGCCAAGAGTCGGGACAGGGAGGGCGAGAGACCCAGTACTTC. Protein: CASSQESGQGGRETQYF.

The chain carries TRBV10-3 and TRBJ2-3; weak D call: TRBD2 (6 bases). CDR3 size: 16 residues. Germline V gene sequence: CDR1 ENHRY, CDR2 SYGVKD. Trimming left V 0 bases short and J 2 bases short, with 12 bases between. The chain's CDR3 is CAISESTGLLTDTQYF. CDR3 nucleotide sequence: TGTGCCATCAGTGAGTCGACGGGACTGCTCACAGATACGCAGTATTTT.

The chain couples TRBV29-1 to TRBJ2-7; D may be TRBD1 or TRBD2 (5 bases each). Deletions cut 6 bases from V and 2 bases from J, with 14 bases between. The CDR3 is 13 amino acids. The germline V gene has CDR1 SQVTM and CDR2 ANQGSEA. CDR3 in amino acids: CSVSRGGTYEQYF. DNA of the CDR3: TGCAGCGTCTCCCGGGGCGGAACCTACGAGCAGTACTTC.

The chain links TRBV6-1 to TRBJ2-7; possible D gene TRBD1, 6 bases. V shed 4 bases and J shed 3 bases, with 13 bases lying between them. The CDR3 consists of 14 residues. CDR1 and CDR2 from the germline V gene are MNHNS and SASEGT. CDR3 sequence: CASSVHRVVYEQYF. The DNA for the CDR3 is TGTGCCAGCAGTGTGCACAGGGTCGTCTACGAGCAGTACTTC.

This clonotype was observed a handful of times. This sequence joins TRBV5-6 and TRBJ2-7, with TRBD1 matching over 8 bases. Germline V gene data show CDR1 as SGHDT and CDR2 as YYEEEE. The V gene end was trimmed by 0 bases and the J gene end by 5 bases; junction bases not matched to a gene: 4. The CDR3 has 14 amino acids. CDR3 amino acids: CASSLDRGFNEQYF. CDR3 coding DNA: TGTGCCAGCAGCTTGGACAGGGGGTTCAACGAGCAGTACTTC.

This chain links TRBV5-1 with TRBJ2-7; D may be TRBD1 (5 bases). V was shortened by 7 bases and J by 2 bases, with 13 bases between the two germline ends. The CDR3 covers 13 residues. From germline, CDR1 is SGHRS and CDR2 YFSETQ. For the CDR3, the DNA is TGCGCCAGCGCGACGACAGATACCTACGAGCAGTACTTC. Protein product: CASATTDTYEQYF.

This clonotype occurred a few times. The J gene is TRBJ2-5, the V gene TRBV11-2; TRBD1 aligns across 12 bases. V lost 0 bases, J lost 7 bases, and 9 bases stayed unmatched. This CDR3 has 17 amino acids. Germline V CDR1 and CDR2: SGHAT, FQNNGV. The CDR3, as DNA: TGTGCCAGCAGCTTAGAGCCGGGACAGGGGGCCCGGAGGACCCAGTACTTC. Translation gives CASSLEPGQGARRTQYF. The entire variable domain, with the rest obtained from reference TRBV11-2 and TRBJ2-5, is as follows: EAGVAQSPRYKIIEKRQSVAFWCNPISGHATLYWYQQILGQGPKLLIQFQNNGVVDDSQLPKDRFSAERLKGVDSTLKIQPAKLEDSAVYLCASSLEPGQGARRTQYFGPGTRLLVL.

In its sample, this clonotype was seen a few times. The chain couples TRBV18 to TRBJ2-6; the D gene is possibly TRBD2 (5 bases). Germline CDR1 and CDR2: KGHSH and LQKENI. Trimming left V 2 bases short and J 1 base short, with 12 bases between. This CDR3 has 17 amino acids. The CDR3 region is CASSPGLAGSGANVLTF. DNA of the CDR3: TGTGCCAGCTCACCAGGCCTCGCGGGTTCTGGGGCCAACGTCCTGACTTTC.

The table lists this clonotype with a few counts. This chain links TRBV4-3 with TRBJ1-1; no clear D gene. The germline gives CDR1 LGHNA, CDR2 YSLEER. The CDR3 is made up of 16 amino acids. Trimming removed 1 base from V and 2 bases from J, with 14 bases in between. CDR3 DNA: TGCGCCAGCAGCCAAGCCCTCGCTCTGGGAAACACTGAAGCTTTCTTT. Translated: CASSQALALGNTEAFF.

CDR3: CASSTSGTSQNTQYF. The CDR3 coding sequence is TGTGCCAGTAGTACTAGCGGGACGTCACAGAATACGCAGTATTTT. The gene calls are TRBV19 and TRBJ2-3; 9 nucleotides align to TRBD2. CDR3 size: 15 residues. V shed 4 bases, J shed 7 bases, and the junction held 9 bases outside the gene matches. Germline V gene data show CDR1 as LNHDA and CDR2 as SQIVND (reference sequence).

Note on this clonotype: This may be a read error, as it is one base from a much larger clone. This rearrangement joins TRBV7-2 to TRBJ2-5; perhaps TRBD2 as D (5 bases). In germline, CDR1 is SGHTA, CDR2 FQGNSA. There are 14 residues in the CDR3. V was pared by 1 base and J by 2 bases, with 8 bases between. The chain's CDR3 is CASSLVEGQETQYF. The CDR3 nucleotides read TGTGCCAGCAGCTTAGTAGAGGGACAAGAGACCCAGTACTTC.

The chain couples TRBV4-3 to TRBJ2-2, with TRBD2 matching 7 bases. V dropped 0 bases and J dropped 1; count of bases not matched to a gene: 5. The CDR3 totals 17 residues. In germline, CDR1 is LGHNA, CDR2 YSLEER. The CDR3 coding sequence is TGCGCCAGCAGCCAAGATCACCGGGAGGTGAACACCGGGGAGCTGTTTTTT. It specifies CASSQDHREVNTGELFF.

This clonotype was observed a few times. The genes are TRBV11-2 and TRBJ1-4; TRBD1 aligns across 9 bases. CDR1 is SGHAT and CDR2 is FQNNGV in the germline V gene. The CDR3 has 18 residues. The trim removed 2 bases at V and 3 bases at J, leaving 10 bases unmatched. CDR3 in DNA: TGTGCCAGCAGCTTACAGGGACAGGGTACGAACCCTAATGAAAAACTGTTTTTT. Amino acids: CASSLQGQGTNPNEKLFF.

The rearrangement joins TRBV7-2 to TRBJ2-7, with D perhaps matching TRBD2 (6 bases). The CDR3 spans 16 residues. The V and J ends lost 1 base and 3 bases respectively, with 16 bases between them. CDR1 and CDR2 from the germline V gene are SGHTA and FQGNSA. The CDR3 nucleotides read TGTGCCAGCAGCTTAGTGGTGGGGACGGGAGACTACGAGCAGTACTTC. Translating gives CASSLVVGTGDYEQYF.

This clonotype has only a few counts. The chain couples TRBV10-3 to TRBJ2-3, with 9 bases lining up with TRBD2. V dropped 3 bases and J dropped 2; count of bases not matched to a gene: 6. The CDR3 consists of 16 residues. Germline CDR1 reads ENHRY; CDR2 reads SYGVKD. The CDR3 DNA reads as TGTGCCATCAGTGATCGGGCGGGAGGGAACACAGATACGCAGTATTTT. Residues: CAISDRAGGNTDTQYF.

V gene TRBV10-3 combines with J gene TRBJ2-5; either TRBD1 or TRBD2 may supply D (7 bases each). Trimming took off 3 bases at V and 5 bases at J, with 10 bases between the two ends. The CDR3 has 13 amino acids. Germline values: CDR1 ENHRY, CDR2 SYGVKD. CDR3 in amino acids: CAISDRGGETQYF. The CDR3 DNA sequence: TGTGCCATCAGTGACAGGGGGGGCGAGACCCAGTACTTC.

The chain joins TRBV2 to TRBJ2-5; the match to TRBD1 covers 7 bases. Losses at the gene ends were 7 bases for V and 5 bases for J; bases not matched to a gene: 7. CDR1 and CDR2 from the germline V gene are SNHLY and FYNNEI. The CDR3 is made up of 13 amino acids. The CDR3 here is CASKRQGPETQYF. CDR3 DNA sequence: TGTGCCAGCAAAAGACAGGGACCCGAGACCCAGTACTTC.

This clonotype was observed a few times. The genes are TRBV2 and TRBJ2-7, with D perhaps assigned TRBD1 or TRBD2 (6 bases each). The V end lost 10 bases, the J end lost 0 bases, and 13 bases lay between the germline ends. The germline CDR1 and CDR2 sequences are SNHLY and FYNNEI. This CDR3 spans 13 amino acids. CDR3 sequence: CAIKGGTSYEQYF. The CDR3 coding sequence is TGTGCCATCAAAGGGGGGACCTCCTACGAGCAGTACTTC.